This T cell receptor (beta chain) was captured by sequencing in a study of human T cells and chemical hapten exposure. For the study at large: Patients got weekly scalp diphenylcyclopropenone doses over the approximately 23-week study.

This clonotype was recorded at least ten times. Antigen specificity is unknown. Findings and caveats of the study: Significantly greater numbers of large CDR3 similarity clusters came from expanded TCRs than from controls.

The CDR3 loop spans 15 amino acids. The V end lost 8 bases, the J end lost 0 bases, and 11 bases lay between the germline ends. Time point described: pre-sensitization, week 0. Regarding treatment: therapeutic diphenylcyclopropenone sensitization with weekly scalp DPC. Those who donated were patients with alopecia, 18 to 70 years of age, and suitable for DPC. TCRdb independently ran MiXCR on the RACE reads; one entry per CDR3 protein. The data hold 380,000 or so distinct CDR3 sequences, with over 5% observed a single time. Here the sequenced sample was whole blood, taken in connection with sensitization to the hapten diphenylcyclopropenone (DPC). The TCR sequence derives from a woman aged 18 to 35 with alopecia areata. Some clones in this sample may be carry-over from other donors' samples. This chain links TRBV12-3 or TRBV12-4 with TRBJ1-6, with unresolved D. In DNA form, the CDR3 reads TGTGCCAGCCAGCTCGGTAGCTCCTATAATTCACCCCTCCACTTT. Amino acids: CASQLGSSYNSPLHF.